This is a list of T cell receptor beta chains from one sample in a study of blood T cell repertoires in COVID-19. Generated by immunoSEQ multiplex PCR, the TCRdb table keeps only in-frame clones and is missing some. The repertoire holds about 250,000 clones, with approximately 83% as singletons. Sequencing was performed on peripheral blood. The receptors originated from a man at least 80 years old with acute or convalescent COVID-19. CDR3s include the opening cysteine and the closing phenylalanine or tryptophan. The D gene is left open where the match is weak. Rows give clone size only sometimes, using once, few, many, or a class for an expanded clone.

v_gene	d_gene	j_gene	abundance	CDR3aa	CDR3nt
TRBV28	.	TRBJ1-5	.	CASNPLGVPGNQPQHF	TGTGCCAGCAACCCGCTTGGAGTCCCCGGCAATCAGCCCCAGCATTTT
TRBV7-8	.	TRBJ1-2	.	CASSPWEGGPYGYTF	TGTGCCAGCAGCCCCTGGGAGGGGGGCCCGTATGGCTACACCTTC
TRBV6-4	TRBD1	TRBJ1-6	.	CASRGTGANSPLHF	TGTGCCAGCAGGGGGACAGGGGCGAATTCACCCCTCCACTTT
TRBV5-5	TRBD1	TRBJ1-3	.	CASSPGTGGVNTIYF	TGTGCCAGCAGCCCGGGGACAGGGGGTGTTAACACCATATATTTT
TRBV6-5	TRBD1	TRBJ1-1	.	CASSSGTGNHPEAFF	TGTGCCAGCAGTTCCGGGACAGGGAATCATCCTGAAGCTTTCTTT
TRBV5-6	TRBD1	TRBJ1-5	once	CASSFLGGPDNQPQHF	TGTGCCAGCAGCTTCTTAGGGGGCCCGGACAATCAGCCCCAGCATTTT
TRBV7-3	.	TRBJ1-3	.	CASSLWEGNTIYF	TGTGCCAGCAGCTTATGGGAGGGAAACACCATATATTTT
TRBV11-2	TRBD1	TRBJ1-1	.	CASSRRGTGRNTEAFF	TGTGCCAGCAGCCGAAGGGGGACAGGGAGGAACACTGAAGCTTTCTTT
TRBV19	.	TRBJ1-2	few	CASSIAISNYGYTF	TGTGCCAGTAGTATAGCCATTTCCAACTATGGCTACACCTTC
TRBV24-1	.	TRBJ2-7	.	CATSSTLQGSYEQYF	TGTGCCACCAGCTCAACTCTCCAGGGATCCTACGAGCAGTACTTC
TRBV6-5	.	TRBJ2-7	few	CASSRTVLLNEQYF	TGTGCCAGCAGCCGGACAGTTTTACTCAACGAGCAGTACTTC
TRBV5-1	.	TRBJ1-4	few	CASSHRGGTTNEKLFF	TGCGCCAGCAGCCACCGGGGCGGGACAACTAATGAAAAACTGTTTTTT
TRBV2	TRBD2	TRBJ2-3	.	CASISGRASDTQYF	TGTGCCAGCATTAGCGGGAGGGCCTCAGATACGCAGTATTTT
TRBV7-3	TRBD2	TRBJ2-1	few	CASSLRASGSYNEQFF	TGTGCCAGCAGCTTAAGAGCTAGCGGCTCCTACAATGAGCAGTTCTTC
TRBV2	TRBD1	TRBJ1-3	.	CASSGQGPGSGNTIYF	TGTGCCAGCAGTGGACAGGGACCCGGCTCTGGAAACACCATATATTTT
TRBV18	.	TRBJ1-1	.	CASSPQGGHSTEAFF	TGTGCCAGCTCACCACAGGGAGGACACAGCACTGAAGCTTTCTTT
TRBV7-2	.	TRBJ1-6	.	CASSFPGTYNSPLHF	TGTGCCAGCAGCTTTCCGGGGACCTATAATTCACCCCTCCACTTT
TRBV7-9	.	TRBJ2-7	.	CASRLFPQGKGVSYEQYF	TGTGCCAGCAGGCTTTTCCCTCAGGGGAAAGGGGTATCCTACGAGCAGTACTTC
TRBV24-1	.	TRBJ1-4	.	CATSYDRSTNEKLFF	TGTGCCACCAGTTACGACAGATCAACTAATGAAAAACTGTTTTTT
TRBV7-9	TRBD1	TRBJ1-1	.	CASSTGQGKDTEAFF	TGTGCCAGCAGCACCGGACAGGGAAAGGACACTGAAGCTTTCTTT
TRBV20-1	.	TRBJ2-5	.	CSAPSQETQYF	TGCAGTGCTCCGAGCCAAGAGACCCAGTACTTC
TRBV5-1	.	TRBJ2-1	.	CASSLAGRTKGDNEQFF	TGCGCCAGCAGCTTGGCCGGTCGGACCAAGGGGGACAATGAGCAGTTCTTC
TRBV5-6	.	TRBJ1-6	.	CASSRIGGTRDSPLHF	TGTGCCAGCAGCCGGATCGGGGGGACAAGGGATTCACCCCTCCACTTT
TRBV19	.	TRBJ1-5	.	CASRVGATRQPQHF	TGTGCCAGTAGAGTAGGAGCAACAAGACAGCCCCAGCATTTT
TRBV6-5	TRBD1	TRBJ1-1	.	CASSYSGQGASEAFF	TGTGCCAGCAGTTACTCCGGACAGGGGGCGAGTGAAGCTTTCTTT
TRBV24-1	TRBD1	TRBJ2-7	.	CATSDGDRFVF	TGTGCCACCAGTGACGGGGACAGGTTTGTCTTC
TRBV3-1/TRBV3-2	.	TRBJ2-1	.	CASSRGVKTGEQFF	TGTGCCAGCAGCCGAGGTGTAAAGACTGGGGAGCAGTTCTTC
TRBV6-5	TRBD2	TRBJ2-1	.	CASSRTSGSYNEQFF	TGTGCCAGCAGTCGGACTAGCGGCTCCTACAATGAGCAGTTCTTC